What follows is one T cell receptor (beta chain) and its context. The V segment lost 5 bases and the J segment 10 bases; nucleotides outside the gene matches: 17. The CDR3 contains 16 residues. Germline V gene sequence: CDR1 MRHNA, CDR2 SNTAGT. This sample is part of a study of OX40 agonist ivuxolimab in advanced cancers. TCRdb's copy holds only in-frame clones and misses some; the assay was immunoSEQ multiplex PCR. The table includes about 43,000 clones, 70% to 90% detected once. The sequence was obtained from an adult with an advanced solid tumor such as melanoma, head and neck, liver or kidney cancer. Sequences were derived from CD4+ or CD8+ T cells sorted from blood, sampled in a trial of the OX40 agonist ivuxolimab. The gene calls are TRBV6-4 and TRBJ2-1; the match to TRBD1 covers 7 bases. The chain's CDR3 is CASSRDRGITGEEQFF. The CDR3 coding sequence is TGTGCCAGCAGTCGGGACCGAGGAATAACAGGGGAAGAGCAGTTCTTC.